This TCR beta chain was found in a study of naive and memory T cell subsets. Study-level findings and limits: Possibly reflecting memory cells re-expressing CD45RA, a few larger clonotypes occurred in naive repertoires, especially CD8. In naive cells, over 85% of TCR sequences were seen only once. Gini index rose across naive, CM, EM and EMRA in CD4 and CD8.

This CDR3 comprises 15 residues. V lost 5 bases and J lost 3; bases outside the gene matches: 6. Cells stained for CD3, CD4, CD8, CD45RA, CD27 and viability were sorted into four CD45RA/CD27 subsets. The beta constant-region primer was an equimolar mix of two oligonucleotides covering TRBC1 and TRBC2. The ligated cDNA underwent four PCR rounds using SP2 and nested alpha and beta constant-region primers. A single record per CDR3 protein comes from TCRdb applying MiXCR to the UMI-ligation and nested PCR reads. The data show 98,000 or so distinct CDR3 sequences, with around 11% seen just once and approximately 0.14% held by the top ten. This clonotype was counted only a few times. The antigen remains unidentified.

What was sequenced was naive CD4+ T cells from blood. The chain has TRBV12-3 or TRBV12-4 and TRBJ2-5; 10 positions match TRBD1. This clonotype was obtained from a human donor in good health. CDR3 protein: CASSKPGTGEETQYF. CDR3 nucleotides: TGTGCCAGCAGTAAACCGGGGACAGGGGAAGAGACCCAGTACTTC.